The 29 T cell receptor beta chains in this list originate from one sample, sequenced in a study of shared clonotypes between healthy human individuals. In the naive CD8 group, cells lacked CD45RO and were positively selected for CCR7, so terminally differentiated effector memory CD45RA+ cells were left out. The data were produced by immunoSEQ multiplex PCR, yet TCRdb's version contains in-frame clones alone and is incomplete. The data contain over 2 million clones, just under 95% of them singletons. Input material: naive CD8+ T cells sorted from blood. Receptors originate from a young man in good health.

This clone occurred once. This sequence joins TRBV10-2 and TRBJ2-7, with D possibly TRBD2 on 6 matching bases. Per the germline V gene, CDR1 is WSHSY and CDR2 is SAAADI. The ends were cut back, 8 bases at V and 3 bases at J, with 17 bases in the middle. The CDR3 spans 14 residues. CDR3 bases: TGCGCCAGCGAACCCTCAGGAGGGGTCTACGAGCAGTACTTC. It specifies CASEPSGGVYEQYF.

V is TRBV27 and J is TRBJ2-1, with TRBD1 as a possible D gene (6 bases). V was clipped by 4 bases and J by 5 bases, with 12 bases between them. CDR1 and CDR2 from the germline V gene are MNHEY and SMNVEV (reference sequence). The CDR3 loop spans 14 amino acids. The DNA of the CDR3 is TGTGCCAGCAGTTCCGCAGGGGCCGACAATGAGCAGTTCTTC. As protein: CASSSAGADNEQFF.

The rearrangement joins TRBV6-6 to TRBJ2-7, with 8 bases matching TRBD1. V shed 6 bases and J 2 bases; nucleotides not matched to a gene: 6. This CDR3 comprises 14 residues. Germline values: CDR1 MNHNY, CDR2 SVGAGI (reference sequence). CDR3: CASRHTQGAYEQYF. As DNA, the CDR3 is TGTGCCAGCAGACATACACAGGGGGCCTACGAGCAGTACTTC.

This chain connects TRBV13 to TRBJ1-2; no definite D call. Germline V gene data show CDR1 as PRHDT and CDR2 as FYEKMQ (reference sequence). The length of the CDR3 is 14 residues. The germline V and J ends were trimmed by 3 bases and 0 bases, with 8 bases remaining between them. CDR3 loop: CASSFNRANYGYTF. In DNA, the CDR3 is TGTGCCAGCAGCTTCAACAGAGCTAACTATGGCTACACCTTC.

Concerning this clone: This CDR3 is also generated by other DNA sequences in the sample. CDR3 bases: TGTGCCAGTAGTATAGGTCCCGGGGAGCTGTTTTTT. Translation: CASSIGPGELFF. The chain joins TRBV19 to TRBJ2-2; D is unclear. This CDR3 has 12 amino acids. Trimming shortened V by 1 base and J by 6 bases, and 3 bases separated the two germline ends. In germline, CDR1 is LNHDA, CDR2 SQIVND (reference sequence). Full variable domain (remainder filled in from reference TRBV19 and TRBJ2-2): DGGITQSPKYLFRKEGQNVTLSCEQNLNHDAMYWYRQDPGQGLRLIYYSQIVNDFQKGDIAEGYSVSREKKESFPLTVTSAQKNPTAFYLCASSIGPGELFFGEGSRLTVL.

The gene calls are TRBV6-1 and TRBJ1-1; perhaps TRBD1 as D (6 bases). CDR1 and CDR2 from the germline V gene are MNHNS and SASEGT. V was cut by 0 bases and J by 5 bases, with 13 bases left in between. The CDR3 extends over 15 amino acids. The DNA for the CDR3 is TGTGCCAGCAGTGAAGCCCGAGGGGGGCGTACTGAAGCTTTCTTT. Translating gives CASSEARGGRTEAFF.

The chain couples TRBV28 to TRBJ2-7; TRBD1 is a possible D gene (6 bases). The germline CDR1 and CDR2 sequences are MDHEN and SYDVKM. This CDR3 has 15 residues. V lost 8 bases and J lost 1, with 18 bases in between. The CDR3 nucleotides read TGTGCCAGCCTTGATTACAGGGAAACGTCCTACGAGCAGTACTTC. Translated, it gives CASLDYRETSYEQYF.

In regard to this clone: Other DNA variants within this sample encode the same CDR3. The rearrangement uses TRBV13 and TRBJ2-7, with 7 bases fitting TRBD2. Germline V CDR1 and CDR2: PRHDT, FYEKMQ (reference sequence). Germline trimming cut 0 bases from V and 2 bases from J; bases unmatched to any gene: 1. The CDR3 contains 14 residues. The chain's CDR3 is CASSLGRGTYEQYF. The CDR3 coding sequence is TGTGCCAGCAGCTTAGGGCGGGGGACCTACGAGCAGTACTTC.

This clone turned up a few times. CDR3 sequence (DNA): TGTGCCAGCAGTTTAGGTGGGAGTCTAAACACTGAAGCTTTCTTT. Translating gives CASSLGGSLNTEAFF. This chain links TRBV28 with TRBJ1-1; no reliable D call. CDR3 size: 15 residues. Germline V lookup: CDR1 MDHEN, CDR2 SYDVKM. V was cut by 2 bases and J by 2 bases, with 12 bases left in between.

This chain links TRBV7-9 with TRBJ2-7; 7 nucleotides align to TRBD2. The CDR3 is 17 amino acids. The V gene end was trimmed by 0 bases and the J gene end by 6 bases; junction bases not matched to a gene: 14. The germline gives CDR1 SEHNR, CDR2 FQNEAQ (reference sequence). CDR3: CASSLALGREAFTEQYF. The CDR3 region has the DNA TGTGCCAGCAGCTTAGCGTTGGGACGGGAGGCTTTCACCGAGCAGTACTTC.

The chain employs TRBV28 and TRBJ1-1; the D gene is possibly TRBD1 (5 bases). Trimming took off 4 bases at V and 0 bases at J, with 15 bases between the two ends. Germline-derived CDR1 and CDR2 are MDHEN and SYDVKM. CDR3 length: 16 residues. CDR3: CASSWSGRAMNTEAFF. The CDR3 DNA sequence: TGTGCCAGCAGTTGGTCAGGGCGCGCTATGAACACTGAAGCTTTCTTT. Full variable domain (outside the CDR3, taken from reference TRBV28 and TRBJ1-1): DVKVTQSSRYLVKRTGEKVFLECVQDMDHENMFWYRQDPGLGLRLIYFSYDVKMKEKGDIPEGYSVSREKKERFSLILESASTNQTSMYLCASSWSGRAMNTEAFFGQGTRLTVV.

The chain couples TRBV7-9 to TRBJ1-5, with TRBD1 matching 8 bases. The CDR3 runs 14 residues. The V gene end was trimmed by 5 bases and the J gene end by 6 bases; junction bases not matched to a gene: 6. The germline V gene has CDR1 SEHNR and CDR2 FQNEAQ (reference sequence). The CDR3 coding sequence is TGTGCCAGCAGCGAGACAGGGGCTGGTCAGCCCCAGCATTTT. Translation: CASSETGAGQPQHF. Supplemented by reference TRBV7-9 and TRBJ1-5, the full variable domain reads DTGVSQNPRHKITKRGQNVTFRCDPISEHNRLYWYRQTLGQGPEFLTYFQNEAQLEKSRLLSDRFSAERPKGSFSTLEIQRTEQGDSAMYLCASSETGAGQPQHFGDGTRLSIL.

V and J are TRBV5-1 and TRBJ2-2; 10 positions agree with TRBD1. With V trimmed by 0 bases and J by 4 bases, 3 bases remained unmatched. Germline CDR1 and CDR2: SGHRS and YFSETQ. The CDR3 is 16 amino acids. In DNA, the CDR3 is TGCGCCAGCAGCTTGGGGACAGGGGGTCTCACCGGGGAGCTGTTTTTT. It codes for CASSLGTGGLTGELFF.

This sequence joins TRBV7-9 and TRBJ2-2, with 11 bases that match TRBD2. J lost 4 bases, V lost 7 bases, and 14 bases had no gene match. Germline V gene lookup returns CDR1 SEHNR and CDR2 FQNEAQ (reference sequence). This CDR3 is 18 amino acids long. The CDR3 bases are TGTGCCAGCACCAACTACCCCCCTAGCGGGGGGTCCACCGGGGAGCTGTTTTTT. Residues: CASTNYPPSGGSTGELFF. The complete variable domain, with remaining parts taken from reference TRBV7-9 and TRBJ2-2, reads DTGVSQNPRHKITKRGQNVTFRCDPISEHNRLYWYRQTLGQGPEFLTYFQNEAQLEKSRLLSDRFSAERPKGSFSTLEIQRTEQGDSAMYLCASTNYPPSGGSTGELFFGEGSRLTVL.

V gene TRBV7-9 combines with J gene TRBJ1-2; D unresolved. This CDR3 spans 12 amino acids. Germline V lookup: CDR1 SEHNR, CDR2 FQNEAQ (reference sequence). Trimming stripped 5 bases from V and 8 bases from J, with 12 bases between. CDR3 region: CASSAPLSGYTF. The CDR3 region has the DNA TGTGCCAGCAGCGCACCGTTGAGCGGCTACACCTTC.

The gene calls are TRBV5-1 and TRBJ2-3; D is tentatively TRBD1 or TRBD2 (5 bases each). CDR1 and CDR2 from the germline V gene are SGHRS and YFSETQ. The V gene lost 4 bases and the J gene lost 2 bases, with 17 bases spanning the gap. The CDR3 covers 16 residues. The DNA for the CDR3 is TGCGCCAGCAGCATGACGGGGTGGGGCACCACAGATACGCAGTATTTT. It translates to CASSMTGWGTTDTQYF.

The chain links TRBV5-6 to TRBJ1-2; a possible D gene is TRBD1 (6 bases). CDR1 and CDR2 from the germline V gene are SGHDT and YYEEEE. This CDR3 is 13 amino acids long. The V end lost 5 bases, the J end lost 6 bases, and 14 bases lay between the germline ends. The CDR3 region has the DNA TGTGCCAGCAGTTCGACAGGTTCGGATGGCTACACCTTC. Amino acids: CASSSTGSDGYTF.

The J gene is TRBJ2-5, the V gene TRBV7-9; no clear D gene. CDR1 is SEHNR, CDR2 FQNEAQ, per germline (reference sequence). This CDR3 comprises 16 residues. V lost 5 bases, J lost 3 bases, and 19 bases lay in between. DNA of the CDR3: TGTGCCAGCAGCCCCCGCGTAGGCCAAGAAAAAGAGACCCAGTACTTC. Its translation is CASSPRVGQEKETQYF.

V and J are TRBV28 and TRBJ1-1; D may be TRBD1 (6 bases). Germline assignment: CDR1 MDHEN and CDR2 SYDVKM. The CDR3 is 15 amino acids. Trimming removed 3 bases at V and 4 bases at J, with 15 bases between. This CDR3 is CASSFLQGYITEAFF. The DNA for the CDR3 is TGTGCCAGCAGTTTTTTACAGGGTTATATCACTGAAGCTTTCTTT.

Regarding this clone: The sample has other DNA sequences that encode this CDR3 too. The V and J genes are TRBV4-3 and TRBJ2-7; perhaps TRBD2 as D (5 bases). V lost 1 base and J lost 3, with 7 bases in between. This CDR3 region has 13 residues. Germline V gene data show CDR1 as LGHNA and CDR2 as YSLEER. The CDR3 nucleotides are TGCGCCAGCAGCCAAGGGAGCGGCTACGAGCAGTACTTC. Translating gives CASSQGSGYEQYF.

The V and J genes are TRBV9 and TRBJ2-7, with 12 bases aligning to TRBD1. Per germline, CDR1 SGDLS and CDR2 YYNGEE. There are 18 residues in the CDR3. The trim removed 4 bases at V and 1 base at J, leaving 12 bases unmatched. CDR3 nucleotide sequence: TGTGCCAGCAGCCCTACCGGGACAGGGGGCGAGGGGTCCTACGAGCAGTACTTC. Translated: CASSPTGTGGEGSYEQYF.

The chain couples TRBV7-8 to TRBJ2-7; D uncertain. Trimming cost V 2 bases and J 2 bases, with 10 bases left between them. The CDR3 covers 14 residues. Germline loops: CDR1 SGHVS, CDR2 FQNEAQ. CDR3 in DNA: TGTGCCAGCAGCTTAATGGATCAGACCTACGAGCAGTACTTC. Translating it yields CASSLMDQTYEQYF.

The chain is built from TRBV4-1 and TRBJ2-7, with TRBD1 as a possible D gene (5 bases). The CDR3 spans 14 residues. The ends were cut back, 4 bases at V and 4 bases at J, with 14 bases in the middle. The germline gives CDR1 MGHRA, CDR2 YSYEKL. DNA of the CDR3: TGCGCCAGCAGCCCGCTACTGGCAGGGTACGAGCAGTACTTC. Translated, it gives CASSPLLAGYEQYF.

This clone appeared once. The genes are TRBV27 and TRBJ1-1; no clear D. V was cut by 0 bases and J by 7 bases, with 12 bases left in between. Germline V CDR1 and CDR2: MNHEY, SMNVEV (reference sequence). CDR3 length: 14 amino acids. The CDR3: CASSLSNQLYEAFF. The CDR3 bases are TGTGCCAGCAGTTTATCGAACCAGTTATATGAAGCTTTCTTT.

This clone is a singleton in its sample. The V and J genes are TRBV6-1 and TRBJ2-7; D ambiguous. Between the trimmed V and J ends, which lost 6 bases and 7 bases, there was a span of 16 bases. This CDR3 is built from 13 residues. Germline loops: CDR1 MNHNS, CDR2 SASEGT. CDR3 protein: CASRGSPQWEQYF. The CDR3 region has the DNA TGTGCCAGCAGAGGCAGTCCCCAGTGGGAGCAGTACTTC.

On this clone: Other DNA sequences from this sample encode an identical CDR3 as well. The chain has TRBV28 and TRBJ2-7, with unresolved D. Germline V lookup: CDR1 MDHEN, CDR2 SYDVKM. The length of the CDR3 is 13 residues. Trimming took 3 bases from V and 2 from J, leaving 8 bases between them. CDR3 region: CASSFGETYEQYF. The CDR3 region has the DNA TGTGCCAGCAGTTTTGGAGAGACCTACGAGCAGTACTTC.

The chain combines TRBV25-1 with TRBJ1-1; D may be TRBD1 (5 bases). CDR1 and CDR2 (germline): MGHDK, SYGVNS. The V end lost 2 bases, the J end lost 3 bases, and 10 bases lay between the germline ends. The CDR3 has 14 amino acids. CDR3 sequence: CASSEEGWDTEAFF. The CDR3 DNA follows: TGTGCCAGCAGTGAAGAGGGGTGGGACACTGAAGCTTTCTTT.

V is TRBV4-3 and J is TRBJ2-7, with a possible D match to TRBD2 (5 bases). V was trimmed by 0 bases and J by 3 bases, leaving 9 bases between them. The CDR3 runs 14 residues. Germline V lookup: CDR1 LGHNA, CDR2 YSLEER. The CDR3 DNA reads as TGCGCCAGCAGCCAAGATTTCGGGGACTACGAGCAGTACTTC. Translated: CASSQDFGDYEQYF.

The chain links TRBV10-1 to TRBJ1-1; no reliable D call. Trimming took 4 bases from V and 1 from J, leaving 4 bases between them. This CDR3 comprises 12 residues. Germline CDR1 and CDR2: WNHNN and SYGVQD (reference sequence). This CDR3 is CASSAGNTEAFF. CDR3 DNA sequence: TGCGCCAGCAGTGCGGGGAACACTGAAGCTTTCTTT.